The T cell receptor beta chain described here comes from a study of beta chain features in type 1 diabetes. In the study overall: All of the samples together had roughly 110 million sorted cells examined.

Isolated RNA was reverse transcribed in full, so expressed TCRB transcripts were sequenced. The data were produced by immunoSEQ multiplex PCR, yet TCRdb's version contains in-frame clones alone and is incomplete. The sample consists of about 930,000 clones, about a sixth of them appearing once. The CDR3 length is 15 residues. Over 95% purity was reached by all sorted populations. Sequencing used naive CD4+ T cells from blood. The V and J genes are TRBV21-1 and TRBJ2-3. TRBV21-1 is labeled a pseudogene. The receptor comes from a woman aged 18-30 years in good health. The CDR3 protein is CASSKAPAYTDTQYF. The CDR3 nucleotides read TGTGCCAGCAGCAAAGCCCCGGCGTACACAGATACGCAGTATTTT.